Listed here are 14 T cell receptor beta chains from one sample, sequenced in a study of beta chain features in type 1 diabetes. Study-wide results and limits: Shortening that was moderate but significant affected the TCRB CDR3s of Type 1 diabetes patients in all four CD4+ subsets.

The investigators reverse transcribed all of the isolated RNA, so they sequenced expressed TCRB transcripts. Some clones are missing from TCRdb's copy, which holds only in-frame ones; the method was immunoSEQ multiplex PCR. The data contain hundreds of thousands of clones, about 15% of them singletons. What these receptors recognize is not known. The sample was naive CD4+ T cells from blood. Source of these receptors: a man younger than 35 with type 1 diabetes.

The CDR3 sequence: CASKWTDDYGYTF. The CDR3 DNA is TGCGCCAGTAAGTGGACAGACGACTATGGCTACACCTTC. The gene calls are TRBV5-1 and TRBJ1-2; TRBD1 might be the D (6 bases). V was pared by 8 bases and J by 3 bases, with 14 bases between. The germline V gene has CDR1 SGHRS and CDR2 YFSETQ. This CDR3 is built from 13 residues.

The DNA of the CDR3 is TGTGCCACCAGCAGTACTAGGCGGGACAATGAGCAGTTCTTC. It yields the protein CATSSTRRDNEQFF. The chain employs TRBV15 and TRBJ2-1; D possibly corresponds to TRBD2 (5 bases). Deletions cut 3 bases from V and 5 bases from J, with 11 bases between. The CDR3 length is 14 residues. The germline V gene has CDR1 LNHNV and CDR2 YYDKDF (reference sequence).

The chain is built from TRBV5-4 and TRBJ2-5, with D possibly being TRBD1 (6 bases). Germline V gene lookup returns CDR1 SGHNT and CDR2 YYREEE (reference sequence). This CDR3 region has 14 residues. Trimming cost V 2 bases and J 2 bases, with 10 bases left between them. Here the CDR3 reads CASSFTTGQETQYF. The CDR3 DNA reads as TGTGCCAGCAGCTTTACGACAGGACAAGAGACCCAGTACTTC.

The chain is built from TRBV28 and TRBJ2-5; TRBD1 might be the D (5 bases). V gave up 6 bases and J gave up 3 bases, with 14 bases separating them. This CDR3 has 14 residues. Germline CDR1 MDHEN, CDR2 SYDVKM. In DNA, the CDR3 is TGTGCCAGCAGCCCCACAGGCTTGGAAGAGACCCAGTACTTC. Translating it yields CASSPTGLEETQYF.

This clone was counted between two and nine times. The V and J genes are TRBV19 and TRBJ2-2; a weak D match, TRBD1 (5 bases). Germline V gene sequence: CDR1 LNHDA, CDR2 SQIVND (reference sequence). Trimming shortened V by 1 base and J by 6 bases, and 9 bases separated the two germline ends. The CDR3 extends over 14 amino acids. The CDR3 loop is CASSIGGEAGELFF. In DNA form, the CDR3 reads TGTGCCAGTAGTATAGGGGGCGAGGCCGGGGAGCTGTTTTTT.

The CDR3 DNA sequence: TGTGCCAGCAGCCCTCTGGGGGCCAACGTCCTGACTTTC. This codes for CASSPLGANVLTF. The chain is built from TRBV7-2 and TRBJ2-6; D is ambiguous. Looked up from germline, CDR1 is SGHTA and CDR2 is FQGNSA. Trimming removed 5 bases at V and 4 bases at J, with 6 bases between. The CDR3 has 13 amino acids.

The V call is TRBV4-1, the J call TRBJ2-5, with D unclear. V gave up 3 bases and J gave up 4 bases, with 15 bases separating them. This CDR3 comprises 15 residues. The germline CDR1 and CDR2 sequences are MGHRA and YSYEKL. The CDR3 spells CASSHHRPSRETQYF. CDR3 coding DNA: TGCGCCAGCAGCCATCACAGACCCAGCCGAGAGACCCAGTACTTC.

The chain joins TRBV28 to TRBJ2-7, with 9 nucleotides matching TRBD1. CDR1 MDHEN and CDR2 SYDVKM come from the germline V gene. V lost 7 bases, J lost 5 bases, and 12 bases stayed unmatched. The CDR3 length is 15 residues. CDR3 in DNA: TGTGCCAGCACCACCTGGGGGACAGGGAGGGACGAGCAGTACTTC. Residues: CASTTWGTGRDEQYF.

Written as DNA, the CDR3 is TGTGCCGTATCAGGGGGCGACTCCTACAATGAGCAGTTCTTC. Encoded protein: CAVSGGDSYNEQFF. This rearrangement joins TRBV28 to TRBJ2-1; 8 nucleotides match TRBD1. The V gene's germline CDR1 is MDHEN and CDR2 SYDVKM. This CDR3 is 14 amino acids long. The V gene end was trimmed by 11 bases and the J gene end by 0 bases; junction bases not matched to a gene: 6. Full variable domain (outside the CDR3, taken from reference TRBV28 and TRBJ2-1): DVKVTQSSRYLVKRTGEKVFLECVQDMDHENMFWYRQDPGLGLRLIYFSYDVKMKEKGDIPEGYSVSREKKERFSLILESASTNQTSMYLCAVSGGDSYNEQFFGPGTRLTVL.

J is TRBJ2-6 and V is TRBV27; no reliable D call. CDR3 size: 14 residues. Germline V CDR1 and CDR2: MNHEY, SMNVEV (reference sequence). The V and J ends lost 6 bases and 0 bases respectively, with 6 bases between them. The CDR3 protein is CASSSSSGANVLTF. The DNA for the CDR3 is TGTGCCAGCAGCTCCAGCTCTGGGGCCAACGTCCTGACTTTC. The full variable domain, with the rest looked up from reference TRBV27 and TRBJ2-6, is EAQVTQNPRYLITVTGKKLTVTCSQNMNHEYMSWYRQDPGLGLRQIYYSMNVEVTDKGDVPEGYKVSRKEKRNFPLILESPSPNQTSLYFCASSSSSGANVLTFGAGSRLTVL.

This clone was found a few times. The rearrangement uses TRBV5-6 and TRBJ2-3; 10 bases agree with TRBD2. Germline-derived CDR1 and CDR2 are SGHDT and YYEEEE. The CDR3 sequence is 17 residues long. V gave up 4 bases and J gave up 1 base; unmatched junction bases: 9. DNA of the CDR3: TGTGCCAGCAGCATCCCGGGACTAGCGAGAGGCACAGATACGCAGTATTTT. The encoded protein is CASSIPGLARGTDTQYF.

This clone was observed a few times. The CDR3 region has the DNA TGTGCCAGCTCACCAAAGACGGGGAGGGCAGATACGCAGTATTTT. Its protein product is CASSPKTGRADTQYF. The chain couples TRBV18 to TRBJ2-3; 7 nucleotides match TRBD2. With 2 bases clipped from V and 4 bases from J, the junction kept 6 bases outside the gene matches. The CDR3 is made up of 15 amino acids. Germline values: CDR1 KGHSH, CDR2 LQKENI.

The chain recombines TRBV7-2 with TRBJ1-5; maybe TRBD1 (6 bases). V dropped 0 bases and J dropped 4 bases, with 10 bases sitting between them. Germline assignment: CDR1 SGHTA and CDR2 FQGNSA. There are 15 residues in the CDR3. DNA for the CDR3: TGTGCCAGCAGCTTAGCCTCAACAGGGAATCAGCCCCAGCATTTT. This encodes CASSLASTGNQPQHF.

This chain joins TRBV6-6 and TRBJ2-2; TRBD1 matches 8 bases. Germline-derived CDR1 and CDR2 are MNHNY and SVGAGI (reference sequence). CDR3 length: 14 amino acids. Losses at the gene ends were 10 bases for V and 1 base for J; bases not matched to a gene: 5. The CDR3 loop is CAITGTGNTGELFF. The CDR3 DNA reads as TGTGCCATCACCGGGACAGGGAACACCGGGGAGCTGTTTTTT.